This section outlines one TCR beta chain sequence together with its context. Its antigen is undetermined. CD45RO-negative cells were positively selected for CCR7, leaving out terminally differentiated effector memory CD45RA+ cells. The donors were adults (healthy and HIV-negative) with no recent acute infections or vaccinations. This CDR3 contains 13 residues. J lost 3 bases, V lost 8 bases, and 4 bases had no gene match. Germline V gives CDR1 MNHEY, CDR2 SMNVEV (reference sequence). Original analysis: From ImmunoSEQ came sequences covering only the junction and carrying no quality scores, so filtering differed. TCRdb's copy holds only in-frame clones and misses some; the assay was immunoSEQ multiplex PCR. Clone size and the V and J calls come from that table; the DNA yielded D and trimming. Among about 2 million clones listed, approximately 95% were seen once. The data derive from a study of shared clonotypes between healthy human individuals.

Regarding the study as a whole: Relative to memory subsets, naive subsets generally showed larger estimated richness.

Sequenced sample: naive CD8+ T cells sorted from blood. This sequence originates from a man in his late teens or twenties in good health. The rearrangement joins TRBV27 to TRBJ2-7; 10 bases line up with TRBD1. The CDR3 DNA reads TGTGCCAGCGGGGACAGGGGCGGCTACGAGCAGTACTTC. Its translation is CASGDRGGYEQYF.